Listed here are 30 T cell receptor beta chains from one sample, sequenced in a study of blood T cell repertoires in COVID-19. TCRdb keeps only in-frame clones here, not all; method: immunoSEQ multiplex PCR. Altogether tens of thousands of clones are present, roughly 79% being singletons, with the ten largest covering 15% to 20%. Material for sequencing was peripheral blood. Receptors were obtained from a human donor in a cohort sampled during active COVID-19.

The chain uses TRBV7-2 and TRBJ2-2; no reliable D call. Germline loops: CDR1 SGHTA, CDR2 FQGNSA. This CDR3 is built from 14 residues. V lost 0 bases to trimming and J lost 6 bases, with 8 bases between them. CDR3 loop: CASSLAPGSGELFF. DNA of the CDR3: TGTGCCAGCAGCTTAGCACCCGGGTCCGGGGAGCTGTTTTTT.

The chain is built from TRBV2 and TRBJ1-1; 10 bases line up with TRBD1. Germline V gives CDR1 SNHLY, CDR2 FYNNEI. The ends lost 6 bases at V and 2 bases at J; junction bases unmatched: 6. The CDR3 is made up of 15 amino acids. CDR3 sequence: CASRPGQGINTEAFF. In DNA, the CDR3 is TGTGCCAGCAGACCGGGACAGGGGATTAACACTGAAGCTTTCTTT.

The chain has TRBV5-1 and TRBJ2-7, with TRBD2 matching 8 bases. The junction had 6 bases not matched to a gene; V was cut back by 1 base and J by 0 bases. CDR3 length: 16 residues. From germline, CDR1 is SGHRS and CDR2 YFSETQ. In DNA, the CDR3 is TGCGCCAGCAGCTTGAATATGCGGGGGGTCTCCTACGAGCAGTACTTC. Protein product: CASSLNMRGVSYEQYF. The full variable domain, its missing parts supplied by reference TRBV5-1 and TRBJ2-7, is KAGVTQTPRYLIKTRGQQVTLSCSPISGHRSVSWYQQTPGQGLQFLFEYFSETQRNKGNFPGRFSGRQFSNSRSEMNVSTLELGDSALYLCASSLNMRGVSYEQYFGPGTRLTVT.

The J gene is TRBJ1-6, the V gene TRBV28; tentative D call: TRBD1 (5 bases). V dropped 4 bases and J dropped 8 bases, with 21 bases sitting between them. Germline CDR1 and CDR2: MDHEN and SYDVKM. CDR3 length: 17 amino acids. In DNA, the CDR3 is TGTGCCAGCAGTTCCGGCGGGGCGGCAGGGTTGGATTCACCCCTCCACTTT. As protein: CASSSGGAAGLDSPLHF. Using reference TRBV28 and TRBJ1-6 for the parts outside the CDR3, the full variable domain is DVKVTQSSRYLVKRTGEKVFLECVQDMDHENMFWYRQDPGLGLRLIYFSYDVKMKEKGDIPEGYSVSREKKERFSLILESASTNQTSMYLCASSSGGAAGLDSPLHFGNGTRLTVT.

This clone was seen a handful of times. The CDR3 bases are TGTGCCAGCGGCCCGACAGAAGGGAAGTCACCCCTCCACTTT. Translated: CASGPTEGKSPLHF. The chain uses TRBV6-6 and TRBJ1-6; D possibly corresponds to TRBD1 (5 bases). V was shortened by 8 bases and J by 10 bases, with 18 bases between the two germline ends. Germline CDR1 MNHNY, CDR2 SVGAGI (reference sequence). There are 14 residues in the CDR3.

The chain employs TRBV14 and TRBJ1-4; D call uncertain. The V end was cut by 4 bases, the J end by 6 bases, with 18 bases between. The germline CDR1 and CDR2 sequences are SGHDN and FVKESK. The CDR3 runs 16 residues. In nucleotides, the CDR3 is TGTGCCAGCAGCCGACTCGCGCCCACTAAGGATGAAAAACTGTTTTTT. Amino acid sequence: CASSRLAPTKDEKLFF.

The chain is built from TRBV6-5 and TRBJ1-5; D remains ambiguous. CDR3 length equals 15 residues. Trimming pared 7 bases from V and 1 base from J, leaving 14 bases between. Germline CDR1 reads MNHEY; CDR2 reads SVGAGI. CDR3 in DNA: TGTGCCAGCACAGCTGTTGCGGGGAGCAATCAGCCCCAGCATTTT. Translating it yields CASTAVAGSNQPQHF.

This chain joins TRBV6-5 and TRBJ1-2; perhaps TRBD1 as D (6 bases). CDR1 and CDR2 from the germline V gene are MNHEY and SVGAGI. The V end lost 0 bases, the J end lost 8 bases, and 10 bases lay between the germline ends. This CDR3 is 13 amino acids long. Here the CDR3 reads CASSYSGAWGYTF. CDR3 nucleotide sequence: TGTGCCAGCAGTTACTCGGGGGCTTGGGGCTACACCTTC.

This chain connects TRBV5-4 to TRBJ2-3, with unresolved D. CDR1 and CDR2 (germline): SGHNT, YYREEE (reference sequence). CDR3 length equals 13 residues. V was shortened by 4 bases and J by 4 bases, with 10 bases between the two germline ends. As DNA, the CDR3 is TGTGCCAGCAGCCCAGACAACTCAGATACGCAGTATTTT. This encodes CASSPDNSDTQYF.

This clone was counted a single time. This sequence joins TRBV9 and TRBJ2-7, with D possibly TRBD1 on 6 matching bases. Germline CDR1 SGDLS, CDR2 YYNGEE. The CDR3 spans 15 residues. Trimming took off 4 bases at V and 3 bases at J, with 17 bases between the two ends. The CDR3 DNA follows: TGTGCCAGCAGCCCCCAGAGCCAGGGGATCTACGAGCAGTACTTC. This encodes CASSPQSQGIYEQYF.

This rearrangement joins TRBV20-1 to TRBJ1-2; 8 positions agree with TRBD1. CDR3 length: 12 residues. V shed 3 bases and J 7 bases; nucleotides not matched to a gene: 4. CDR1 is DFQATT, CDR2 SNEGSKA, per germline (reference sequence). Written as DNA, the CDR3 is TGCAGTGCTAGTCAGGGGGCGCGTGGCTACACCTTC. This sequence encodes CSASQGARGYTF.

The chain joins TRBV18 to TRBJ2-1, with 9 bases fitting TRBD2. Per the germline V gene, CDR1 is KGHSH and CDR2 is LQKENI. This CDR3 is 16 amino acids long. Trimming took 4 bases from V and 6 from J; bases not matched to a gene: 10. The DNA for the CDR3 is TGTGCCAGCTCACGGATCTTGGCGGGGGGGGTCAATGAGCAGTTCTTC. This codes for CASSRILAGGVNEQFF. The full variable domain, completed using reference TRBV18 and TRBJ2-1, is NAGVMQNPRHLVRRRGQEARLRCSPMKGHSHVYWYRQLPEEGLKFMVYLQKENIIDESGMPKERFSAEFPKEGPSILRIQQVVRGDSAAYFCASSRILAGGVNEQFFGPGTRLTVL.

This sequence joins TRBV2 and TRBJ2-7, with D tentatively TRBD1 (6 bases). The CDR3 is 13 amino acids. The V end was cut by 6 bases, the J end by 2 bases, with 11 bases between. In germline, CDR1 is SNHLY, CDR2 FYNNEI. The CDR3: CASRDSLTYEQYF. The CDR3 DNA reads TGTGCCAGCAGGGACAGCCTAACCTACGAGCAGTACTTC.

The rearrangement joins TRBV19 to TRBJ1-5; 7 positions agree with TRBD1. With 5 bases clipped from V and 5 bases from J, the junction kept 9 bases outside the gene matches. The CDR3 consists of 15 residues. Germline loops: CDR1 LNHDA, CDR2 SQIVND (reference sequence). This CDR3 reads CASSSKTGMDQPQHF. CDR3 DNA sequence: TGTGCCAGTAGTTCCAAGACAGGGATGGATCAGCCCCAGCATTTT.

This sequence joins TRBV5-6 and TRBJ2-3; 10 bases fit TRBD2. This CDR3 contains 16 residues. Germline V gene lookup returns CDR1 SGHDT and CDR2 YYEEEE. V lost 6 bases to trimming and J lost 4 bases; unmatched junction nucleotides: 11. The CDR3 sequence: CASTYAPSGSSDTQYF. The CDR3 DNA follows: TGTGCCAGCACCTACGCCCCTAGCGGGAGTTCAGATACGCAGTATTTT.

The chain links TRBV20-1 to TRBJ1-4; D not resolved. This CDR3 spans 11 amino acids. From germline, CDR1 is DFQATT and CDR2 SNEGSKA (reference sequence). Deletions cut 5 bases from V and 6 bases from J, with 7 bases between. CDR3 protein: CSASYDEKLFF. CDR3 nucleotide sequence: TGCAGTGCTTCCTACGATGAAAAACTGTTTTTT.

The V and J genes are TRBV11-1 and TRBJ2-3; weak D call: TRBD2 (6 bases). The CDR3 spans 15 residues. Trimming pared 4 bases from V and 7 bases from J, leaving 18 bases between. Germline-derived CDR1 and CDR2 are SGHAT and FQDESV (reference sequence). CDR3 in DNA: TGTGCCAGCAGCTATCGGACCGGAGGGAAAAATACGCAGTATTTT. Translated: CASSYRTGGKNTQYF.

This sequence joins TRBV6-5 and TRBJ1-2; D gene ambiguous. The CDR3 is 14 amino acids. The V and J ends lost 6 bases and 0 bases respectively, with 11 bases between them. Germline V gene lookup returns CDR1 MNHEY and CDR2 SVGAGI. The CDR3 loop is CASRHDGANYGYTF. The CDR3 DNA sequence: TGTGCCAGCAGACACGACGGGGCTAACTATGGCTACACCTTC.

The chain combines TRBV12-3 or TRBV12-4 with TRBJ2-3; D is ambiguous. The CDR3 consists of 11 residues. V was shortened by 5 bases and J by 7 bases, with 7 bases between the two germline ends. The CDR3 DNA is TGTGCCAGCAGTATTATGTATACGCAGTATTTT. Amino acids: CASSIMYTQYF.

The chain links TRBV27 to TRBJ2-1, with 9 nucleotides matching TRBD2. The germline V gene has CDR1 MNHEY and CDR2 SMNVEV (reference sequence). V was pared by 0 bases and J by 7 bases, with 19 bases of the junction left unmatched. The CDR3 contains 20 residues. The CDR3: CASSLSPRLSGGKGMNEQFF. In nucleotides, the CDR3 is TGTGCCAGCAGTTTATCGCCCCGACTTAGCGGGGGTAAAGGTATGAATGAGCAGTTCTTC.

This clone was seen only a few times. The chain has TRBV7-8 and TRBJ2-3; 7 bases fit TRBD1. The CDR3 covers 14 residues. With 4 bases clipped from V and 2 bases from J, the junction kept 3 bases outside the gene matches. The germline V gene has CDR1 SGHVS and CDR2 FQNEAQ. The CDR3 loop is CASSSDRYTDTQYF. Written as DNA, the CDR3 is TGTGCCAGCAGCTCGGACAGGTACACAGATACGCAGTATTTT. The entire variable domain, with the rest obtained from reference TRBV7-8 and TRBJ2-3, is as follows: GAGVSQSPRYKVAKRGQDVALRCDPISGHVSLFWYQQALGQGPEFLTYFQNEAQLDKSGLPSDRFFAERPEGSVSTLKIQRTQQEDSAVYLCASSSDRYTDTQYFGPGTRLTVL.

This chain links TRBV7-2 with TRBJ2-1; 11 bases match TRBD1. The CDR3 sequence is 16 residues long. V trimming: 1 base; J trimming: 10 bases; junction bases outside the gene matches: 9. From germline, CDR1 is SGHTA and CDR2 FQGNSA. The CDR3 spells CASSLDRDRGCREQFF. The DNA of the CDR3 is TGTGCCAGCAGCTTAGACCGGGACAGGGGGTGCCGGGAGCAGTTCTTC.

This chain joins TRBV19 and TRBJ1-6, with 10 bases matching TRBD1. Trimming took 10 bases from V and 6 from J; bases not matched to a gene: 6. The CDR3 contains 14 residues. Germline values: CDR1 LNHDA, CDR2 SQIVND (reference sequence). The CDR3 reads CATGQGPPNSPLHF. As DNA, the CDR3 is TGTGCCACGGGACAGGGGCCACCTAATTCACCCCTCCACTTT.

The genes are TRBV19 and TRBJ2-1, with 9 bases fitting TRBD1. This CDR3 region has 16 residues. The germline V gene has CDR1 LNHDA and CDR2 SQIVND (reference sequence). V shed 5 bases and J 7 bases; nucleotides not matched to a gene: 12. The CDR3 reads CASSSAAGTGLNEQFF. In DNA, the CDR3 is TGTGCCAGTAGTTCAGCCGCCGGGACAGGGCTGAATGAGCAGTTCTTC.

This chain joins TRBV5-1 and TRBJ2-1; 10 bases agree with TRBD1. CDR1 SGHRS and CDR2 YFSETQ come from the germline V gene. With 2 bases clipped from V and 9 bases from J, the junction kept 5 bases outside the gene matches. The CDR3 contains 14 residues. The CDR3 loop reads CASSLGTGVGEQFF. CDR3 DNA sequence: TGCGCCAGCAGCTTAGGGACAGGGGTCGGTGAGCAGTTCTTC.

This chain uses TRBV25-1 with TRBJ1-3, with 7 bases that match TRBD1. The V and J ends lost 3 bases and 0 bases, in that order; junction bases with no gene match: 2. This CDR3 is 15 amino acids long. Germline CDR1 and CDR2: MGHDK and SYGVNS. The CDR3 reads CASSEGQNSGNTIYF. Written as DNA, the CDR3 is TGTGCCAGCAGTGAGGGACAGAACTCTGGAAACACCATATATTTT.

V gene TRBV21-1 combines with J gene TRBJ2-7; the D call TRBD1 from the table was never checked on the DNA. TRBV21-1 is given as a pseudogene. CDR3 length: 15 residues. The CDR3 DNA reads as TGTGCCAGCAGCACCCGGTCAGGGAACCACTACGAGCAGTACTTC. It codes for CASSTRSGNHYEQYF.

The V and J genes are TRBV5-1 and TRBJ1-1; D is perhaps TRBD1 (5 bases). The V gene's germline CDR1 is SGHRS and CDR2 YFSETQ. V lost 2 bases and J lost 6, with 17 bases in between. The CDR3 extends over 15 amino acids. This CDR3 reads CASSLPGRGESEAFF. Here the CDR3 DNA reads TGCGCCAGCAGCTTACCGGGCCGGGGGGAGTCTGAAGCTTTCTTT.

The J gene is TRBJ1-5, the V gene TRBV19, with D maybe TRBD1 (6 bases). The germline gives CDR1 LNHDA, CDR2 SQIVND (reference sequence). Deletions cut 5 bases from V and 6 bases from J, with 11 bases between. This CDR3 is built from 13 residues. CDR3 nucleotide sequence: TGTGCCAGTAGTTACAGGGTGGGTCAGCCCCAGCATTTT. Translating it yields CASSYRVGQPQHF.

This clone was seen ten or more times. The rearrangement joins TRBV2 to TRBJ2-1; 9 nucleotides agree with TRBD1. Germline V gene lookup returns CDR1 SNHLY and CDR2 FYNNEI. This CDR3 has 16 amino acids. V was pared by 6 bases and J by 7 bases, with 13 bases of the junction left unmatched. CDR3 sequence reads: CASSERQGDSQNEQFF. The CDR3 nucleotides are TGTGCCAGCAGCGAACGACAGGGGGATTCGCAAAATGAGCAGTTCTTC.